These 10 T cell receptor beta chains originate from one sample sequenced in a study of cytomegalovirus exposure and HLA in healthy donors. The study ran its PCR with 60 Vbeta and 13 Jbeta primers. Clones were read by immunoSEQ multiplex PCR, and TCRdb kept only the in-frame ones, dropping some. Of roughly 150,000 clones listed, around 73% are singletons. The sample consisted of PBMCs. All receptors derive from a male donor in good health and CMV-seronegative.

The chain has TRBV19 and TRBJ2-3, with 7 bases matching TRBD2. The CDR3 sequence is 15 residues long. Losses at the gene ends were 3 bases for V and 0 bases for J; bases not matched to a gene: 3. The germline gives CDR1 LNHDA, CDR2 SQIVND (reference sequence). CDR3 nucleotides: TGTGCCAGTAGTATTGCTAGCGGTAGCACAGATACGCAGTATTTT. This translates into CASSIASGSTDTQYF.

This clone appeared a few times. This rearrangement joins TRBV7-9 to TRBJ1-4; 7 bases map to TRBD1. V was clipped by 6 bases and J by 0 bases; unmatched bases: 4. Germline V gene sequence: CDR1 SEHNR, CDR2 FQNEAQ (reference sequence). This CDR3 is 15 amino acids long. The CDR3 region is CASSRTGATNEKLFF. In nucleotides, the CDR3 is TGTGCCAGCAGTCGAACAGGGGCAACTAATGAAAAACTGTTTTTT.

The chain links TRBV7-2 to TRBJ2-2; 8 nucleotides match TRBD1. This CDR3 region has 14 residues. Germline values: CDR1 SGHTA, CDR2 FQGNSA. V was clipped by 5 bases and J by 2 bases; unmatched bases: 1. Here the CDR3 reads CASSGQGNTGELFF. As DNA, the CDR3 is TGTGCCAGCAGCGGACAGGGTAACACCGGGGAGCTGTTTTTT.

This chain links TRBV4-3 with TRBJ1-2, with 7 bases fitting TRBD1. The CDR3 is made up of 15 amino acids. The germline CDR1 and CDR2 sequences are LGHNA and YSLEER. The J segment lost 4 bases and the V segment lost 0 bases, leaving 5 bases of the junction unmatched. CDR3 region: CASSQDTQGGYGYTF. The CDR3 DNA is TGCGCCAGCAGCCAAGATACCCAGGGGGGCTATGGCTACACCTTC.

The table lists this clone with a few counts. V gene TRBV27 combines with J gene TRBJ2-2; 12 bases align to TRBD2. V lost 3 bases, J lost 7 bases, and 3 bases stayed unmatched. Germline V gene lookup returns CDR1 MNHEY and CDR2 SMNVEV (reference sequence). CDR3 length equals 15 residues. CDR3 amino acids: CASSLTSGSIGELFF. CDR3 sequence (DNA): TGTGCCAGCAGTTTGACTAGCGGGAGTATCGGGGAGCTGTTTTTT.

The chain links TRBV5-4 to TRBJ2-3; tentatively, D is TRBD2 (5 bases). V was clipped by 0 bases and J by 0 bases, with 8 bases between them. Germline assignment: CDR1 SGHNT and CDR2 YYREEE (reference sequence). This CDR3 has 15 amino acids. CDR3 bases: TGTGCCAGCAGCTTGGAGAGCGGAAGCACAGATACGCAGTATTTT. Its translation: CASSLESGSTDTQYF. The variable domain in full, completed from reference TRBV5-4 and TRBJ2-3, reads ETGVTQSPTHLIKTRGQQVTLRCSSQSGHNTVSWYQQALGQGPQFIFQYYREEENGRGNFPPRFSGLQFPNYSSELNVNALELDDSALYLCASSLESGSTDTQYFGPGTRLTVL.

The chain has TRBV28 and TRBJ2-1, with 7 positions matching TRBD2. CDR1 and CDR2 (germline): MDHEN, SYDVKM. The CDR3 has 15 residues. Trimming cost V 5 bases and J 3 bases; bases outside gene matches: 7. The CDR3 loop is CASSGSGARYNEQFF. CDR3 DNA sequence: TGTGCCAGCAGTGGCAGCGGGGCACGCTACAATGAGCAGTTCTTC.

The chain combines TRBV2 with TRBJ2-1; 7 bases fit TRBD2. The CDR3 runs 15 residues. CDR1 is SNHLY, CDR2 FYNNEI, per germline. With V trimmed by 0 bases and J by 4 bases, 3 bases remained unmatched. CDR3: CASSEAGGIYNEQFF. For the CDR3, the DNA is TGTGCCAGCAGTGAAGCGGGGGGGATTTACAATGAGCAGTTCTTC.

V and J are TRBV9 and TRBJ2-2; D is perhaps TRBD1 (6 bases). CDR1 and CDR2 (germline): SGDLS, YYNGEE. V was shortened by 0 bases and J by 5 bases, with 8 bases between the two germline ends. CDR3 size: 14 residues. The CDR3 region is CASSVATGTGELFF. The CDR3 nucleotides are TGTGCCAGCAGCGTAGCAACAGGGACCGGGGAGCTGTTTTTT.

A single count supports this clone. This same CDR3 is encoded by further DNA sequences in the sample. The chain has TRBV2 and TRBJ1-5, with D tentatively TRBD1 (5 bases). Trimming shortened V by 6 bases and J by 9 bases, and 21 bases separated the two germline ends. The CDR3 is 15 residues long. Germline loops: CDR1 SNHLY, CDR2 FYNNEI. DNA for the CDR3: TGTGCCAGCAGCGAATATGGGGCGAGCCTGGGGCCCCAGCATTTT. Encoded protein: CASSEYGASLGPQHF.